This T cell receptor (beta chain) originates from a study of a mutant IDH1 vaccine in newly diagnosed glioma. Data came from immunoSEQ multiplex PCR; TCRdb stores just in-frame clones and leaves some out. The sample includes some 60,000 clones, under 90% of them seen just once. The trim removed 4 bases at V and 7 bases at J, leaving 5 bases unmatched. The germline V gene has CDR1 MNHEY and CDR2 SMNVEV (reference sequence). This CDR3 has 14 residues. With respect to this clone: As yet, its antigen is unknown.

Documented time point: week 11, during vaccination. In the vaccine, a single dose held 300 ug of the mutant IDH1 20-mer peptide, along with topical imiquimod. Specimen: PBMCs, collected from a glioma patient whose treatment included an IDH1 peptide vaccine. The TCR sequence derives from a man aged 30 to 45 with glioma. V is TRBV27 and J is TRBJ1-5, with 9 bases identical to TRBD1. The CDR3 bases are TGTGCCAGCAGTTACAGGGGGCCGGGACAGCCCCAGCATTTT. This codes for CASSYRGPGQPQHF.